Presented here are 30 T cell receptor beta chains from one specimen sequenced in a study of T-cell memory formation after mild COVID-19. TCRdb recomputed calls from the 5' RACE reads with MiXCR, one row per CDR3 protein. The repertoire holds 500,000 to 600,000 distinct CDR3 sequences, with around 17% as singletons. Sequences were obtained from PBMCs or a T cell subset sorted from them (not recorded which). Receptors originate from an adult woman who had mild COVID-19 (a few samples of this study predate the infection). Cell type and time point are not known.

This clonotype came up a few times. The chain links TRBV24-1 to TRBJ2-3; D is uncertain. The CDR3 is 14 residues long. V gave up 4 bases and J gave up 2 bases, with 9 bases separating them. CDR1 and CDR2 (germline): KGHDR, SFDVKD. CDR3 in amino acids: CATSDVGHTDTQYF. The CDR3 DNA is TGTGCCACCAGTGACGTAGGTCACACAGATACGCAGTATTTT.

This clonotype was picked up a small number of times. V usage is TRBV13 and J usage is TRBJ1-2; 8 bases match TRBD1. There are 14 residues in the CDR3. Looked up from germline, CDR1 is PRHDT and CDR2 is FYEKMQ (reference sequence). Trimming removed 2 bases from V and 8 bases from J; junction bases left unmatched: 7. CDR3 residues: CASSLRTGPRGYTF. The CDR3 DNA reads TGTGCCAGCAGCTTACGGACAGGGCCGCGGGGCTACACCTTC. Full variable domain (outside the CDR3, taken from reference TRBV13 and TRBJ1-2): AAGVIQSPRHLIKEKRETATLKCYPIPRHDTVYWYQQGPGQDPQFLISFYEKMQSDKGSIPDRFSAQQFSDYHSELNMSSLELGDSALYFCASSLRTGPRGYTFGSGTRLTVV.

The rearrangement uses TRBV9 and TRBJ2-7, with TRBD1 identical over 9 bases. V dropped 2 bases and J dropped 4; count of bases not matched to a gene: 7. The CDR3 length is 15 residues. CDR1 and CDR2 (germline): SGDLS, YYNGEE. The CDR3 DNA sequence: TGTGCCAGCAGCGTCACTACAGGGGGCGGGTACGAGCAGTACTTC. Translating it yields CASSVTTGGGYEQYF.

This clonotype was counted only a few times. This chain uses TRBV30 with TRBJ1-2; no reliable D call. The length of the CDR3 is 11 residues. V was clipped by 0 bases and J by 5 bases, with 4 bases between them. Germline CDR1 is GTSNPN and CDR2 is SVGIG (reference sequence). CDR3 DNA sequence: TGTGCCTGGAGTGTAGGTTATGGCTACACCTTC. It yields the protein CAWSVGYGYTF.

This clonotype turned up a few times. The gene calls are TRBV7-9 and TRBJ1-2; D may be TRBD1 (5 bases). This CDR3 comprises 16 residues. Germline V gives CDR1 SEHNR, CDR2 FQNEAQ (reference sequence). Trimming cost V 2 bases and J 4 bases, with 17 bases left between them. The CDR3 here is CASSLPLRQGGYGYTF. CDR3 in DNA: TGTGCCAGCAGCTTACCCCTCCGCCAGGGAGGCTATGGCTACACCTTC.

The DNA of the CDR3 is TGTGCCAGCAGCCAAGAGGCCGCCGGGACAGGGTTTGAAAAACTGTTTTTT. This encodes CASSQEAAGTGFEKLFF. The chain recombines TRBV4-2 with TRBJ1-4; 9 bases map to TRBD1. The length of the CDR3 is 17 residues. Germline CDR1 is LGHNA and CDR2 is YNFKEQ. The junction had 9 bases not matched to a gene; V was cut back by 0 bases and J by 7 bases.

This clonotype was found many times. V and J are TRBV12-3 or TRBV12-4 and TRBJ2-1; 11 positions match TRBD1. CDR3 length equals 15 residues. Germline trimming cut 3 bases from V and 5 bases from J; bases unmatched to any gene: 3. CDR3 in DNA: TGTGCCAGCAGTTTCCGGGACAGGGGGAACAATGAGCAGTTCTTC. This gives the protein CASSFRDRGNNEQFF.

This clonotype has a single count. CDR3 sequence: CASSDGGTGANVLTF. CDR3 nucleotides: TGTGCCAGCAGTGACGGGGGGACTGGGGCCAACGTCCTGACTTTC. The J gene is TRBJ2-6, the V gene TRBV6-2 or TRBV6-3; 7 bases align to TRBD2. In germline, CDR1 is MNHEY, CDR2 SVGEGT. This CDR3 has 15 amino acids. V was clipped by 5 bases and J by 2 bases; unmatched bases: 3.

This chain connects TRBV5-6 to TRBJ2-7, with 8 bases that match TRBD2. In germline, CDR1 is SGHDT, CDR2 YYEEEE. The CDR3 is made up of 14 amino acids. V lost 0 bases, J lost 2 bases, and 1 base stayed unmatched. The CDR3 region has the DNA TGTGCCAGCAGCTTGGGGACTAGCCCCTACGAGCAGTACTTC. This encodes CASSLGTSPYEQYF.

This clonotype turned up a few times. The CDR3 region is CASSFGTDPYNEQFF. The DNA of the CDR3 is TGTGCCAGCAGCTTCGGGACAGACCCTTACAATGAGCAGTTCTTC. The V gene is TRBV7-3, the J gene TRBJ2-1; 7 bases are shared with TRBD1. Germline assignment: CDR1 SGHTA and CDR2 FQGTGA. This CDR3 has 15 amino acids. J was trimmed by 4 bases and V by 3 bases; bases with no gene match: 6.

This clonotype was recorded many times. The chain employs TRBV5-1 and TRBJ2-7, with D perhaps TRBD1 or TRBD2 (5 bases each). V was pared by 3 bases and J by 2 bases, with 15 bases between. The germline V gene has CDR1 SGHRS and CDR2 YFSETQ. The length of the CDR3 is 15 residues. CDR3 bases: TGCGCCAGCAGCTCCAGGGTCCGGGGAGCCTACGAGCAGTACTTC. It is translated as CASSSRVRGAYEQYF.

This clonotype has a handful of counts. The chain combines TRBV12-3 or TRBV12-4 with TRBJ2-4, with 9 bases aligning to TRBD1. The V gene end was trimmed by 6 bases and the J gene end by 1 base; junction bases not matched to a gene: 4. CDR3 length: 15 amino acids. The CDR3 region is CASRPDRGAKNIQYF. In nucleotides, the CDR3 is TGTGCCAGCAGACCGGACAGGGGCGCCAAAAACATTCAGTACTTC.

This clonotype was counted between two and nine times. This chain uses TRBV29-1 with TRBJ2-7; D is uncertain. The CDR3 spans 14 residues. V lost 3 bases and J 4 bases, leaving 16 bases between the germline ends. CDR1 is SQVTM and CDR2 is ANQGSEA in the germline V gene. CDR3 bases: TGCAGCGTTGAGAGTAGGACGGATGGGTACGAGCAGTACTTC. Encoded protein: CSVESRTDGYEQYF.

This clonotype was recorded at least ten times. The rearrangement links TRBV4-2 to TRBJ2-5; D may be TRBD2 (5 bases). Germline CDR1 LGHNA, CDR2 YNFKEQ. CDR3 length: 15 residues. The germline V and J ends were trimmed by 0 bases and 4 bases, with 12 bases remaining between them. The CDR3 DNA reads as TGTGCCAGCAGCCAAGATCTTCGTGGGAGAGAGACCCAGTACTTC. This encodes CASSQDLRGRETQYF.

This rearrangement joins TRBV27 to TRBJ2-7; 10 bases align to TRBD2. V was clipped by 7 bases and J by 3 bases; unmatched bases: 9. Per the germline V gene, CDR1 is MNHEY and CDR2 is SMNVEV (reference sequence). The CDR3 sequence is 15 residues long. The CDR3 nucleotides are TGTGCCAGCAAAGCGGGGGGGACTACCCTCTACGAGCAGTACTTC. Translating gives CASKAGGTTLYEQYF.

This clonotype has at least ten counts. The J gene is TRBJ2-3, the V gene TRBV7-2; D is possibly TRBD1 or TRBD2 (5 bases each). The V and J ends lost 5 bases and 0 bases respectively, with 12 bases between them. Per the germline V gene, CDR1 is SGHTA and CDR2 is FQGNSA. The CDR3 is 15 residues long. This chain's CDR3 is CASSLVGASTDTQYF. The CDR3 nucleotides are TGTGCCAGCAGCCTAGTCGGGGCTAGCACAGATACGCAGTATTTT.

This clonotype was seen only a few times. V and J are TRBV6-5 and TRBJ2-5, with D unclear. The CDR3 has 14 residues. Germline CDR1 and CDR2: MNHEY and SVGAGI. The V end was cut by 2 bases, the J end by 5 bases, with 12 bases between. CDR3 loop: CASSYGMVFETQYF. The CDR3 nucleotides read TGTGCCAGCAGTTACGGGATGGTCTTCGAGACCCAGTACTTC.

This clonotype was found a few times. The rearrangement joins TRBV4-2 to TRBJ2-3, with D hard to call. The V and J ends lost 0 bases and 4 bases respectively, with 5 bases between them. Germline V gene sequence: CDR1 LGHNA, CDR2 YNFKEQ. This CDR3 has 13 residues. CDR3 nucleotide sequence: TGTGCCAGCAGCCAAGAGGCCCCAGATACGCAGTATTTT. It codes for CASSQEAPDTQYF.

This clonotype was counted only a few times. The chain recombines TRBV5-6 with TRBJ2-3, with TRBD2 matching over 11 bases. The CDR3 totals 15 residues. CDR1 is SGHDT, CDR2 YYEEEE, per germline. V shed 1 base and J 4 bases; nucleotides not matched to a gene: 2. The CDR3 coding sequence is TGTGCCAGCAGCTTGATAGCGGGAGGGCCAGATACGCAGTATTTT. Encoded protein: CASSLIAGGPDTQYF.

The rearrangement links TRBV12-3 or TRBV12-4 to TRBJ1-3; D is undetermined. The V end lost 7 bases, the J end lost 0 bases, and 13 bases lay between the germline ends. The CDR3 extends over 15 amino acids. Here the CDR3 DNA reads TGTGCCAGCACTTCGCCACTTCGCTCTGGAAACACCATATATTTT. This encodes CASTSPLRSGNTIYF.

V and J are TRBV30 and TRBJ1-5; no definite D call. This CDR3 is built from 14 residues. V was shortened by 8 bases and J by 0 bases, with 14 bases between the two germline ends. Germline assignment: CDR1 GTSNPN and CDR2 SVGIG (reference sequence). The DNA for the CDR3 is TGTGCCGCTGGGGTGAACCTTAGCAATCAGCCCCAGCATTTT. This encodes CAAGVNLSNQPQHF. The full variable domain, in which reference TRBV30 and TRBJ1-5 provide the parts outside the CDR3, is SQTIHQWPATLVQPVGSPLSLECTVEGTSNPNLYWYRQAAGRGLQLLFYSVGIGQISSEVPQNLSASRPQDRQFILSSKKLLLSDSGFYLCAAGVNLSNQPQHFGDGTRLSIL.

The chain joins TRBV10-2 to TRBJ2-1; D is tentatively TRBD1 or TRBD2 (5 bases each). Germline V gene lookup returns CDR1 WSHSY and CDR2 SAAADI. The V and J ends lost 0 bases and 2 bases respectively, with 14 bases between them. The CDR3 loop spans 17 amino acids. This CDR3 reads CASSESNLGRAYNEQFF. CDR3 sequence (DNA): TGCGCCAGCAGTGAGTCAAACCTGGGACGGGCCTACAATGAGCAGTTCTTC.

This clonotype was detected a few times. The CDR3 region is CAWSYLATATDTQYF. In DNA form, the CDR3 reads TGTGCCTGGAGCTATCTAGCGACCGCCACAGATACGCAGTATTTT. The V gene is TRBV30, the J gene TRBJ2-3; D may be TRBD2 (6 bases). This CDR3 has 15 residues. V was pared by 3 bases and J by 2 bases, with 15 bases between. Germline V gene sequence: CDR1 GTSNPN, CDR2 SVGIG (reference sequence).

There are a few counts of this clonotype. The V gene is TRBV7-9, the J gene TRBJ2-3; D perhaps matches TRBD1 (6 bases). The V end was cut by 4 bases, the J end by 4 bases, with 18 bases between. This CDR3 has 16 residues. Per germline, CDR1 SEHNR and CDR2 FQNEAQ (reference sequence). In nucleotides, the CDR3 is TGTGCCAGCAGCTCGATAACAGGGATGATAGCAGATACGCAGTATTTT. Translating gives CASSSITGMIADTQYF. Together with reference TRBV7-9 and TRBJ2-3, the CDR3 gives the full variable domain: DTGVSQNPRHKITKRGQNVTFRCDPISEHNRLYWYRQTLGQGPEFLTYFQNEAQLEKSRLLSDRFSAERPKGSFSTLEIQRTEQGDSAMYLCASSSITGMIADTQYFGPGTRLTVL.

In its sample, this clonotype was seen a few times. The rearrangement links TRBV5-1 to TRBJ2-7; 8 bases match TRBD2. Germline-derived CDR1 and CDR2 are SGHRS and YFSETQ. The CDR3 covers 16 residues. J lost 2 bases, V lost 0 bases, and 7 bases had no gene match. As DNA, the CDR3 is TGCGCCAGCAGCTTGGCCGAGACTAGCGTAACCTACGAGCAGTACTTC. Translated: CASSLAETSVTYEQYF. The whole variable domain, remainder taken from reference TRBV5-1 and TRBJ2-7, is KAGVTQTPRYLIKTRGQQVTLSCSPISGHRSVSWYQQTPGQGLQFLFEYFSETQRNKGNFPGRFSGRQFSNSRSEMNVSTLELGDSALYLCASSLAETSVTYEQYFGPGTRLTVT.

This clonotype was picked up a small number of times. This chain uses TRBV12-3 or TRBV12-4 with TRBJ2-6; 7 positions match TRBD2. With 8 bases clipped from V and 0 bases from J, the junction kept 10 bases outside the gene matches. The CDR3 runs to 17 residues. The CDR3 nucleotides read TGTGCCAGCGGAACGTGGGGGGGGACCTCTGGGGCCAACGTCCTGACTTTC. Translated: CASGTWGGTSGANVLTF.

This clonotype was seen more than once but under ten times. This rearrangement joins TRBV3-1 to TRBJ2-2, with TRBD1 matching 7 bases. Unmatched junction bases numbered 7, after V lost 3 bases and J lost 6 bases. The CDR3 spans 15 residues. CDR1 is LGHDT and CDR2 is YNNKEL in the germline V gene (reference sequence). The CDR3 region is CASSHRTGVPGELFF. CDR3 in DNA: TGTGCCAGCAGCCACAGAACAGGGGTTCCCGGGGAGCTGTTTTTT.

The rearrangement links TRBV15 to TRBJ2-3, with D tentatively TRBD2 (5 bases). The length of the CDR3 is 13 residues. Germline lookup yields CDR1 LNHNV and CDR2 YYDKDF (reference sequence). Trimming stripped 0 bases from V and 6 bases from J, with 7 bases between. The CDR3 bases are TGTGCCACCAGCAGAGATTCGGGGGATACGCAGTATTTT. Translated, it gives CATSRDSGDTQYF.

This chain connects TRBV27 to TRBJ2-3; D is unresolved. CDR1 is MNHEY, CDR2 SMNVEV, per germline (reference sequence). This CDR3 has 15 residues. The V gene lost 1 base and the J gene lost 2 bases, with 10 bases spanning the gap. In DNA, the CDR3 is TGTGCCAGCAGTTTATTTACCGATTACACAGATACGCAGTATTTT. This codes for CASSLFTDYTDTQYF.

The genes are TRBV20-1 and TRBJ2-3; TRBD2 might be the D (6 bases). Germline V lookup: CDR1 DFQATT, CDR2 SNEGSKA (reference sequence). This CDR3 is built from 16 residues. V gave up 1 base and J gave up 0 bases, with 14 bases separating them. DNA of the CDR3: TGCAGTGCTAGAGGGCCTAGCGTGTATAGCACAGATACGCAGTATTTT. Translated: CSARGPSVYSTDTQYF.